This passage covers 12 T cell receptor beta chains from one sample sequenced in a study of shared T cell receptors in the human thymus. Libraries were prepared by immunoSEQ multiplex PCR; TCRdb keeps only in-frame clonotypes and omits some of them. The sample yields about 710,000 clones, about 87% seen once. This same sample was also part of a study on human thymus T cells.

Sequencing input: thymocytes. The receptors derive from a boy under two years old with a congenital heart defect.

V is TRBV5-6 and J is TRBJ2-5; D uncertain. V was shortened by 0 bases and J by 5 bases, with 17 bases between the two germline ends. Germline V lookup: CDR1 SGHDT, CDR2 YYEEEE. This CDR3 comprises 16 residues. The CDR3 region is CASSLDYSAGWETQYF. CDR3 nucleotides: TGTGCCAGCAGCTTGGATTACTCGGCAGGATGGGAGACCCAGTACTTC.

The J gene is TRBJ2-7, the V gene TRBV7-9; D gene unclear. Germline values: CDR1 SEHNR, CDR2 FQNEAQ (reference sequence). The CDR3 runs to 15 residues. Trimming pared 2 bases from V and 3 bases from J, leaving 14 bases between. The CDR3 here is CASSLIQSDYYEQYF. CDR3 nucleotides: TGTGCCAGCAGCTTAATCCAGTCTGATTACTACGAGCAGTACTTC.

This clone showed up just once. The CDR3 coding sequence is TGTGCCAGCAGTCTGACAGGGGGCTATGGCTACACCTTC. Translation gives CASSLTGGYGYTF. The V call is TRBV6-5, the J call TRBJ1-2; the match to TRBD1 covers 9 bases. Germline V gene sequence: CDR1 MNHEY, CDR2 SVGAGI. Germline trimming cut 5 bases from V and 4 bases from J; bases unmatched to any gene: 2. The CDR3 has 13 amino acids.

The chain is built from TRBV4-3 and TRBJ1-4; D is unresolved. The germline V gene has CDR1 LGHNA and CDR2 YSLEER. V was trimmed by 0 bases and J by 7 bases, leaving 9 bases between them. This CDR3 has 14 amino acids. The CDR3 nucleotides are TGCGCCAGCAGCCAAGAGGCGACGGGTGAAAAACTGTTTTTT. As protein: CASSQEATGEKLFF.

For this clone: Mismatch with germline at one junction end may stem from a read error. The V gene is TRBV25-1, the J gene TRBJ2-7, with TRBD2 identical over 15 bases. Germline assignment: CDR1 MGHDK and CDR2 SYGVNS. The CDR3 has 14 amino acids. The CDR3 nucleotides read TGTGCCAGCAGTACTGTCTGGGGGACTAGCGGGAGGCACTTC. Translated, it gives CASSTVWGTSGRHF.

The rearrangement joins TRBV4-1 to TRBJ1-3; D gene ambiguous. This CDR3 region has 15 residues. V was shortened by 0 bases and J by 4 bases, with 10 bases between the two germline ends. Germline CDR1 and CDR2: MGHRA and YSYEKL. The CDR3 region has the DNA TGCGCCAGCAGCCAAGACAGGCCGGCCGGAAACACCATATATTTT. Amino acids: CASSQDRPAGNTIYF.

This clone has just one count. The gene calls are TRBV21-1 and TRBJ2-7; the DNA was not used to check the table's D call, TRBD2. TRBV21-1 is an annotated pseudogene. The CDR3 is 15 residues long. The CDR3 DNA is TGTGCCAGCAGCAAAGCTTGCCACTACTACTACGAGCAGTACTTC. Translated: CASSKACHYYYEQYF.

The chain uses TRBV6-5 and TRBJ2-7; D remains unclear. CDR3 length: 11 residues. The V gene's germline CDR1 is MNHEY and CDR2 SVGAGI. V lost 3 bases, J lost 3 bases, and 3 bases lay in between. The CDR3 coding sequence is TGTGCCAGCAGTTATCTCTACGAGCAGTACTTC. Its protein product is CASSYLYEQYF.

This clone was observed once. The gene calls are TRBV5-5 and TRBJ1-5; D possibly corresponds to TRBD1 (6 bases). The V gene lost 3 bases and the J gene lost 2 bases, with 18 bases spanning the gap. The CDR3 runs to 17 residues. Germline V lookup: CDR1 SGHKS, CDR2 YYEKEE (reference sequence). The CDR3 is CASSSRQVPGGNQPQHF. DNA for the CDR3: TGTGCCAGCAGCTCCCGACAGGTGCCAGGGGGCAATCAGCCCCAGCATTTT. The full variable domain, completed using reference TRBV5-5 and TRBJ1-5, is DAGVTQSPTHLIKTRGQQVTLRCSPISGHKSVSWYQQVLGQGPQFIFQYYEKEERGRGNFPDRFSARQFPNYSSELNVNALLLGDSALYLCASSSRQVPGGNQPQHFGDGTRLSIL.

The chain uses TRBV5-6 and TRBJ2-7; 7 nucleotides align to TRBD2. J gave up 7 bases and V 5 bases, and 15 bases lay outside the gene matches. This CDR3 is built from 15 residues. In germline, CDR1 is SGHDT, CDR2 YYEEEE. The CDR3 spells CASSGAGEGLREQYF. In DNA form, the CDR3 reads TGTGCCAGCAGTGGAGCCGGGGAGGGCTTGCGTGAGCAGTACTTC.

The DNA for the CDR3 is TGTGCCAGCAGCTTGAGACAGGGGGCCGGCGAGCAGTACTTC. Translating it yields CASSLRQGAGEQYF. The chain combines TRBV5-6 with TRBJ2-7, with 10 bases matching TRBD1. V was clipped by 1 base and J by 6 bases; unmatched bases: 4. The CDR3 loop spans 14 amino acids. The germline V gene encodes CDR1 SGHDT and CDR2 YYEEEE. The full variable domain, with the rest looked up from reference TRBV5-6 and TRBJ2-7, is DAGVTQSPTHLIKTRGQQVTLRCSPKSGHDTVSWYQQALGQGPQFIFQYYEEEERQRGNFPDRFSGHQFPNYSSELNVNALLLGDSALYLCASSLRQGAGEQYFGPGTRLTVT.

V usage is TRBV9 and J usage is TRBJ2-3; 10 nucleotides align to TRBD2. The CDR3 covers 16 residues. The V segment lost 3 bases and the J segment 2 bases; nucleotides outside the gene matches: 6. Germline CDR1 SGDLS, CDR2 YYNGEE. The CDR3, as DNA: TGTGCCAGCAGCGCAAAGCGGGAGGGCTCCACAGATACGCAGTATTTT. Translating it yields CASSAKREGSTDTQYF.